What follows are 29 T cell receptor beta chains derived from one specimen sequenced in a study of cytomegalovirus exposure and HLA in healthy donors. In the PCR, 60 Vbeta and 13 Jbeta primers were used. The protocol was immunoSEQ multiplex PCR, while the TCRdb copy is restricted to in-frame clones and leaves out a portion. Counted here are about 82,000 clones, approximately 81% occurring once; the ten biggest clones make up under 7.5%. The sequencing sample was made of PBMCs. These receptors came from a woman between 50 and 59 years old in good health and CMV-seropositive.

The table lists this clone with a few counts. In nucleotides, the CDR3 is TGTGCCAGCAGTGAAACGGGACACCACAATCAGCCCCAGCATTTT. Translated, it gives CASSETGHHNQPQHF. The chain has TRBV6-1 and TRBJ1-5, with D tentatively TRBD1 (6 bases). Germline V gene data show CDR1 as MNHNS and CDR2 as SASEGT. The CDR3 spans 15 residues. Trimming stripped 2 bases from V and 3 bases from J, with 11 bases between.

This rearrangement joins TRBV9 to TRBJ2-1, with D unclear. This CDR3 spans 14 amino acids. The germline CDR1 and CDR2 sequences are SGDLS and YYNGEE. V was cut by 0 bases and J by 4 bases, with 8 bases left in between. This CDR3 is CASSVAAEYNEQFF. The DNA of the CDR3 is TGTGCCAGCAGCGTAGCGGCGGAGTACAATGAGCAGTTCTTC.

The chain couples TRBV6-5 to TRBJ2-1; TRBD2 might be the D (5 bases). CDR3 size: 13 residues. V gave up 6 bases and J gave up 9 bases, with 15 bases separating them. The germline gives CDR1 MNHEY, CDR2 SVGAGI. Here the CDR3 DNA reads TGTGCCAGCAGGCCAAACACTAGGGCTGAGCAGTTCTTC. It codes for CASRPNTRAEQFF.

V and J are TRBV6-1 and TRBJ1-3, with D possibly matching TRBD1 (5 bases). The CDR3 runs to 14 residues. The ends were cut back, 6 bases at V and 2 bases at J, with 11 bases in the middle. Germline loops: CDR1 MNHNS, CDR2 SASEGT. The CDR3 coding sequence is TGTGCCAGCAGGATTGGACAAGCTGGAAACACCATATATTTT. It codes for CASRIGQAGNTIYF.

The chain carries TRBV6-1 and TRBJ2-3; a weak D match, TRBD2 (6 bases). CDR3 size: 16 residues. Germline values: CDR1 MNHNS, CDR2 SASEGT. The V gene lost 3 bases and the J gene lost 8 bases, with 21 bases spanning the gap. The CDR3 region has the DNA TGTGCCAGCAGTGACCCGCCGGGACTCCCCGGTGCTACGCAGTATTTT. Translation: CASSDPPGLPGATQYF.

V usage is TRBV5-4 and J usage is TRBJ2-7, with 7 bases identical to TRBD2. Trimming took 3 bases from V and 6 from J; bases not matched to a gene: 6. Germline CDR1 is SGHNT and CDR2 is YYREEE (reference sequence). This CDR3 contains 13 residues. The CDR3 DNA reads TGTGCCAGCAGCTGGGTCGGGGGGATCGAGCAGTACTTC. Translated: CASSWVGGIEQYF.

V gene TRBV6-1 combines with J gene TRBJ2-1; 7 bases map to TRBD2. Per germline, CDR1 MNHNS and CDR2 SASEGT. With 2 bases clipped from V and 2 bases from J, the junction kept 3 bases outside the gene matches. This CDR3 has 15 amino acids. The CDR3 loop is CASSESGATYNEQFF. CDR3 coding DNA: TGTGCCAGCAGTGAAAGCGGGGCGACCTACAATGAGCAGTTCTTC.

The chain couples TRBV7-9 to TRBJ1-1; D might be TRBD1 (6 bases). The germline gives CDR1 SEHNR, CDR2 FQNEAQ (reference sequence). The CDR3 extends over 14 amino acids. Trimming shortened V by 3 bases and J by 6 bases, and 14 bases separated the two germline ends. CDR3 DNA: TGTGCCAGCAGCTTGAGTACCGGGACACCTGAAGCTTTCTTT. Translated: CASSLSTGTPEAFF.

The CDR3 DNA reads as TGTGCCAGCAGCTCCCAGACTTCTGTAACTACCGGGGAGCTGTTTTTT. This gives the protein CASSSQTSVTTGELFF. This chain links TRBV5-5 with TRBJ2-2, with no clear D. V was clipped by 3 bases and J by 5 bases, with 17 bases between them. Per germline, CDR1 SGHKS and CDR2 YYEKEE (reference sequence). This CDR3 is built from 16 residues.

The chain uses TRBV5-6 and TRBJ1-4; 10 nucleotides line up with TRBD1. CDR1 and CDR2 from the germline V gene are SGHDT and YYEEEE. The CDR3 is made up of 16 amino acids. J gave up 4 bases and V 4 bases, and 7 bases lay outside the gene matches. The CDR3 DNA follows: TGTGCCAGCAGCCTCCTGGACAGGGGGGGTAATGAAAAACTGTTTTTT. Translating gives CASSLLDRGGNEKLFF.

The gene calls are TRBV29-1 and TRBJ2-7; D is unclear. Between the trimmed V and J ends, which lost 3 bases and 1 base, there was a span of 7 bases. The CDR3 sequence is 12 residues long. Per the germline V gene, CDR1 is SQVTM and CDR2 is ANQGSEA. The CDR3 bases are TGCAGCGTTGACGCAGGATCCTACGAGCAGTACTTC. Encoded protein: CSVDAGSYEQYF.

The chain employs TRBV9 and TRBJ2-1; TRBD2 might be the D (5 bases). Germline V gives CDR1 SGDLS, CDR2 YYNGEE. Trimming shortened V by 4 bases and J by 10 bases, and 12 bases separated the two germline ends. The CDR3 runs to 12 residues. The CDR3: CASSNPTTEQFF. CDR3 in DNA: TGTGCCAGCAGCAATCCGACTACCGAGCAGTTCTTC.

V gene TRBV6-5 combines with J gene TRBJ1-2; no firm D call. The ends were cut back, 2 bases at V and 2 bases at J, with 12 bases in the middle. The germline gives CDR1 MNHEY, CDR2 SVGAGI. The CDR3 loop spans 15 amino acids. DNA of the CDR3: TGTGCCAGCAGTTACAATTTAGCGGGGAACTATGGCTACACCTTC. Translation: CASSYNLAGNYGYTF.

This rearrangement joins TRBV10-2 to TRBJ1-1, with a possible D match to TRBD1 (5 bases). V was trimmed by 3 bases and J by 0 bases, leaving 11 bases between them. The CDR3 sequence is 15 residues long. Germline V lookup: CDR1 WSHSY, CDR2 SAAADI. The CDR3 DNA sequence: TGCGCCAGCAGTGACGGGACTGGGATGAACACTGAAGCTTTCTTT. The encoded protein is CASSDGTGMNTEAFF.

J is TRBJ2-3 and V is TRBV11-2; TRBD1 agrees at 7 bases. CDR3 length equals 15 residues. The trim removed 5 bases at V and 2 bases at J, leaving 7 bases unmatched. Germline V lookup: CDR1 SGHAT, CDR2 FQNNGV. The CDR3 reads CASSITGTATDTQYF. CDR3 bases: TGTGCCAGCAGCATAACCGGGACAGCCACAGATACGCAGTATTTT.

On this clone itself: Additional DNA sequences in this sample encode the identical CDR3. This chain joins TRBV19 and TRBJ2-1, with TRBD2 identical over 8 bases. The germline V gene encodes CDR1 LNHDA and CDR2 SQIVND (reference sequence). The V segment lost 4 bases and the J segment 0 bases; nucleotides outside the gene matches: 2. The length of the CDR3 is 15 residues. The CDR3 protein is CASSTGTSSYNEQFF. CDR3 nucleotide sequence: TGTGCCAGTAGTACGGGGACTAGCTCCTACAATGAGCAGTTCTTC.

The V gene is TRBV5-1, the J gene TRBJ2-7, with a tentative D call TRBD2 (6 bases). Germline CDR1 SGHRS, CDR2 YFSETQ. The CDR3 sequence is 13 residues long. V was cut by 4 bases and J by 7 bases, with 15 bases left in between. The CDR3 bases are TGCGCCAGCAGCGACCTGGGACTCGGGGAGCAGTACTTC. Translating gives CASSDLGLGEQYF.

The chain is built from TRBV5-6 and TRBJ1-2, with 9 bases matching TRBD1. This CDR3 contains 15 residues. Germline assignment: CDR1 SGHDT and CDR2 YYEEEE. J gave up 6 bases and V 2 bases, and 8 bases lay outside the gene matches. CDR3 protein: CASSLQGAHRHGYTF. In nucleotides, the CDR3 is TGTGCCAGCAGCTTACAGGGGGCGCATCGGCATGGCTACACCTTC.

A note on this clone: Additional DNA sequences in this sample encode the identical CDR3. The chain combines TRBV19 with TRBJ2-1; TRBD2 might be the D (6 bases). In germline, CDR1 is LNHDA, CDR2 SQIVND (reference sequence). The CDR3 spans 14 residues. Trimming left V 1 base short and J 9 bases short, with 13 bases between. The CDR3: CASSIGRRAGEQFF. The CDR3 coding sequence is TGTGCCAGTAGTATAGGGCGGAGGGCCGGTGAGCAGTTCTTC.

The chain has TRBV6-5 and TRBJ2-3, with 11 nucleotides matching TRBD2. This CDR3 has 15 residues. The germline V gene has CDR1 MNHEY and CDR2 SVGAGI. The V and J ends lost 4 bases and 3 bases, in that order; junction bases with no gene match: 3. Here the CDR3 reads CASSSRLAGTDTQYF. The CDR3 DNA follows: TGTGCCAGCAGTTCGCGACTAGCGGGAACAGATACGCAGTATTTT.

Notes on this clone: The junction shows a germline mismatch at one end, possibly a read error. This rearrangement joins TRBV7-9 to TRBJ1-2; no reliable D call. From germline, CDR1 is SEHNR and CDR2 FQNEAQ (reference sequence). This CDR3 comprises 12 residues. CDR3 sequence: CSSTWAPYGYTF. CDR3 bases: TGTTCCAGCACCTGGGCCCCCTATGGCTACACCTTC.

V and J are TRBV10-2 and TRBJ2-1; TRBD1 aligns across 9 bases. Germline loops: CDR1 WSHSY, CDR2 SAAADI. Trimming removed 2 bases from V and 7 bases from J; junction bases left unmatched: 6. CDR3 size: 15 residues. The CDR3: CASSERDRAGNEQFF. The DNA of the CDR3 is TGCGCCAGCAGTGAGCGGGACAGGGCCGGGAATGAGCAGTTCTTC.

The chain uses TRBV6-1 and TRBJ2-7; 9 positions match TRBD1. The germline V gene encodes CDR1 MNHNS and CDR2 SASEGT. With 7 bases clipped from V and 2 bases from J, the junction kept 9 bases outside the gene matches. The CDR3 has 15 amino acids. CDR3 DNA: TGTGCCAGCACTATGGTGGGGACAGGGCCCTACGAGCAGTACTTC. Protein: CASTMVGTGPYEQYF.

The V and J genes are TRBV23-1 and TRBJ2-7; possible D gene TRBD1, 6 bases. TRBV23-1 is noted as an ORF with a role that remains uncertain. This CDR3 has 15 amino acids. V gave up 3 bases and J gave up 3 bases, with 15 bases separating them. Here the CDR3 reads CASSQSQVDSYEQYF. CDR3 DNA: TGCGCCAGCAGTCAGAGCCAGGTGGACAGCTACGAGCAGTACTTC.

This clone was counted a few times. This rearrangement joins TRBV6-5 to TRBJ2-3; 8 bases line up with TRBD2. CDR1 MNHEY and CDR2 SVGAGI come from the germline V gene. Germline trimming cut 7 bases from V and 3 bases from J; bases unmatched to any gene: 6. This CDR3 has 14 residues. The CDR3 bases are TGTGCCAGCAATCCGGGACTAGTTACAGATACGCAGTATTTT. This translates into CASNPGLVTDTQYF.

The chain combines TRBV19 with TRBJ1-4; 7 nucleotides match TRBD1. J was trimmed by 8 bases and V by 10 bases; bases with no gene match: 7. The germline V gene encodes CDR1 LNHDA and CDR2 SQIVND (reference sequence). The CDR3 consists of 12 residues. CDR3 protein: CATSDRDEKLFF. The CDR3 DNA follows: TGTGCCACCTCAGACAGGGACGAAAAACTGTTTTTT.

As for this clone: A read error may produce the germline difference seen at one junction end. The chain has TRBV7-7 and TRBJ2-7, with 7 positions matching TRBD1. Per the germline V gene, CDR1 is SSHAT and CDR2 is FNYEAQ (reference sequence). CDR3 size: 15 residues. In nucleotides, the CDR3 is TGTGCTAGCAGCTTTGGCGCCGGGACAGCCTACGAGCAGTACTTC. This translates into CASSFGAGTAYEQYF.

The chain joins TRBV6-6 to TRBJ2-7; perhaps TRBD1 as D (6 bases). CDR1 MNHNY and CDR2 SVGAGI come from the germline V gene (reference sequence). The ends were cut back, 2 bases at V and 3 bases at J, with 8 bases in the middle. This CDR3 is 13 amino acids long. CDR3 DNA sequence: TGTGCCAGCAGTTACCCGACAGGCTACGAGCAGTACTTC. It codes for CASSYPTGYEQYF.

The chain links TRBV5-1 to TRBJ2-1; D is undetermined. This CDR3 region has 13 residues. Germline lookup yields CDR1 SGHRS and CDR2 YFSETQ. The V end was cut by 4 bases, the J end by 7 bases, with 12 bases between. The CDR3 nucleotides read TGCGCCAGCAGCCTCCCGAGCCTTAATGAGCAGTTCTTC. The encoded protein is CASSLPSLNEQFF.